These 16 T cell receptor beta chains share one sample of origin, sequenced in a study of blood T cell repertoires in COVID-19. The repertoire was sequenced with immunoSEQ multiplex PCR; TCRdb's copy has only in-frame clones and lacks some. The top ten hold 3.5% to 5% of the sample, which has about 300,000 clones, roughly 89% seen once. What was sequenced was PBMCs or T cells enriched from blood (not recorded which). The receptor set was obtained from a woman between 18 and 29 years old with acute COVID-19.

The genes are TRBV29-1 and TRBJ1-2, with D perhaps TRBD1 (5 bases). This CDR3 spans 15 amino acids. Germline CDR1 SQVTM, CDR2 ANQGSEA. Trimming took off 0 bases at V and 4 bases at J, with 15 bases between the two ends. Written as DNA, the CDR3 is TGCAGCGTTGAAGATACGGCCCGACAGTCCTATGGCTACACCTTC. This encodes CSVEDTARQSYGYTF.

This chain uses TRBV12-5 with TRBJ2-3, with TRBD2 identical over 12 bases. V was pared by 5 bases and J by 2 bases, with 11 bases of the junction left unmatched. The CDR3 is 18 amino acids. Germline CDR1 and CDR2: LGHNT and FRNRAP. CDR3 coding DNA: TGTGCTAGTGGTCCCTACAATCTAGCGGGAGGGCACACAGATACGCAGTATTTT. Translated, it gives CASGPYNLAGGHTDTQYF.

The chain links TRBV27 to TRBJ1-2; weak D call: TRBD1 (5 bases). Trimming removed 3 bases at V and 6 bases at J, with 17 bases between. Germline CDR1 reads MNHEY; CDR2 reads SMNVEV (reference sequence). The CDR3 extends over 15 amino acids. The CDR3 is CASSLGGTLVNGYTF. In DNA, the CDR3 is TGTGCCAGCAGTTTGGGGGGAACCTTGGTGAATGGCTACACCTTC.

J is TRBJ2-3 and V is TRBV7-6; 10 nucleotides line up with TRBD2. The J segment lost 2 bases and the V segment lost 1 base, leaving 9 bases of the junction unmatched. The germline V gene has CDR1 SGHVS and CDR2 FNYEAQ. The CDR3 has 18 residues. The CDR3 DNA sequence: TGTGCCAGCAGCTTAGTTCCAGCGGGAGGGGGACCCACAGATACGCAGTATTTT. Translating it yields CASSLVPAGGGPTDTQYF.

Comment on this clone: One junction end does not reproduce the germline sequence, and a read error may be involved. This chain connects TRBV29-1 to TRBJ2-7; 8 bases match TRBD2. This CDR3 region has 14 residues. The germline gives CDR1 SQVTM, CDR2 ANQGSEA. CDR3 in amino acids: CSAELADFSYEQYF. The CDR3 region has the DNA TGCAGCGCTGAACTAGCGGACTTCTCCTACGAGCAGTACTTC.

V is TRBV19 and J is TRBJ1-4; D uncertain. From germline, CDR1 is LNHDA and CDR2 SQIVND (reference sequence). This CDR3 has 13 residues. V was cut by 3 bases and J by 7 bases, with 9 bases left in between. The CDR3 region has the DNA TGTGCCAGTAGTATGGAGAGGAGTGAAAAACTGTTTTTT. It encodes CASSMERSEKLFF.

CDR3 nucleotide sequence: TGTGCCAGCAGCTTAGAATTAGCAGCAGCGAGGCAGTTCTTC. Protein product: CASSLELAAARQFF. The V call is TRBV7-2, the J call TRBJ2-1; D remains unclear. Germline V gene sequence: CDR1 SGHTA, CDR2 FQGNSA. The CDR3 is 14 residues long. V lost 1 base, J lost 12 bases, and 16 bases lay in between.

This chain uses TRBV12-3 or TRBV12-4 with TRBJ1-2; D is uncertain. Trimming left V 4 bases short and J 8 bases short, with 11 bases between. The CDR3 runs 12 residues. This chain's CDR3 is CASSSGEVGYTF. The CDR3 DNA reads TGTGCCAGCAGTTCCGGGGAGGTAGGCTACACCTTC.

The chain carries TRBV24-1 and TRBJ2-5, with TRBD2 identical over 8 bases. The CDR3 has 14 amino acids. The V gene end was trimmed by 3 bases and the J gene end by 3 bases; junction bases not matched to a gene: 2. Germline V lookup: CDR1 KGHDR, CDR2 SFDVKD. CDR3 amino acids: CATSDPGGEETQYF. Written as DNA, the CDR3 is TGTGCCACCAGTGATCCCGGGGGGGAAGAGACCCAGTACTTC.

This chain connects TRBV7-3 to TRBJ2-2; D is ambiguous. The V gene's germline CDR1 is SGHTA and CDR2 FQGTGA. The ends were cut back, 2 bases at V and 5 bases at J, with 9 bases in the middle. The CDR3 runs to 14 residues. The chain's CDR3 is CASSLVSGTGELFF. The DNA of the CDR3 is TGTGCCAGCAGCTTAGTGTCCGGGACCGGGGAGCTGTTTTTT.

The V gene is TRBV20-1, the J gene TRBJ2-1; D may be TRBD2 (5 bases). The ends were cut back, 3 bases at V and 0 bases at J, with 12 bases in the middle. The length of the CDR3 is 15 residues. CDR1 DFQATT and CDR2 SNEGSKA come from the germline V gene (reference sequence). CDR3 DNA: TGCAGTGCTAGTAAGGCGGGCGGCTCCTACAATGAGCAGTTCTTC. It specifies CSASKAGGSYNEQFF.

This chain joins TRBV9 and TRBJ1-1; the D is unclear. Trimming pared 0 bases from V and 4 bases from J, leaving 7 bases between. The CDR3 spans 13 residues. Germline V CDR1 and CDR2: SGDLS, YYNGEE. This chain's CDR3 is CASSVVSSTEAFF. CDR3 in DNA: TGTGCCAGCAGCGTAGTTAGTTCCACTGAAGCTTTCTTT.

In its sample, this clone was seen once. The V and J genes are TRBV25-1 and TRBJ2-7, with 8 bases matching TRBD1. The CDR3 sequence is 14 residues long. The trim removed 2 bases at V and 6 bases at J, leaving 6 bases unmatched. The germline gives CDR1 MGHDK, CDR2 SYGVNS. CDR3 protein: CASSEPDRGGEQYF. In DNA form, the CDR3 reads TGTGCCAGCAGTGAACCTGACAGGGGAGGCGAGCAGTACTTC.

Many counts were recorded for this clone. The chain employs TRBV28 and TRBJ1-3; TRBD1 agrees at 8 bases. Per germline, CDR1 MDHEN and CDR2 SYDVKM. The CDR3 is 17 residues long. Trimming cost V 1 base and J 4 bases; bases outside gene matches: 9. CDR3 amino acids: CASSLLGGQARGNTIYF. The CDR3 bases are TGTGCCAGCAGTTTATTAGGGGGACAGGCGCGAGGAAACACCATATATTTT.

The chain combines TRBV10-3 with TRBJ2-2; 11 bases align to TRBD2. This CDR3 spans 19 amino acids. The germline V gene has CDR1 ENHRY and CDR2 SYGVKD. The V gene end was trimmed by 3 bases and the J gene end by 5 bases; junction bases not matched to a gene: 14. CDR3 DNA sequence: TGTGCCATCAGTGAACCGGGACTAGCGGTTGGGTCACGGACCGGGGAGCTGTTTTTT. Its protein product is CAISEPGLAVGSRTGELFF.

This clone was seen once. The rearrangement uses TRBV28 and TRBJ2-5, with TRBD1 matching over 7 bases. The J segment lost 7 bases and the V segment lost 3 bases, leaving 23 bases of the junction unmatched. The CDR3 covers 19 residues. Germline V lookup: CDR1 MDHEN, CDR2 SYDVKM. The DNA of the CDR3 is TGTGCCAGCAGTTTTATTACTCTCCTCCCGGGACAGCCAAGGGGGACCCAGTACTTC. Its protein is CASSFITLLPGQPRGTQYF.